This TCR beta chain stems from a study of vaccination and CD4 T cells after COVID-19. Study-level background: Post-vaccine sampling followed dose two by a median roughly 76 days (range 14 to 241). Study outcomes and limitations: Median SARS-CoV-2-reactive clonotype numbers rose nonsignificantly, roughly 20 to 40.

J lost 2 bases, V lost 4 bases, and 8 bases had no gene match. Germline values: CDR1 MNHEY, CDR2 SVGEGT. This CDR3 has 17 amino acids. Sequencing of DNA taken from cultured CD4+ T cells relied on the Oncomine TCR Beta short-read assay. Each CDR3 protein gets one entry after TCRdb re-called the PCR reads with MiXCR. The repertoire holds under 30,000 distinct CDR3 sequences, 44% seen once, with about a fifth in the top ten. Treatment in this sample: roughly 10-day PBMC culture with coronavirus spike peptide pools or control peptides (ViraFEST assay). Cell culture was performed with around 2 million PBMCs per well in the presence of approximately 10 IU/ml IL-2 and 10 ug/ml peptide pools. Half the medium was replaced with fresh IL-2 medium on days 3 and 7. This clonotype has a handful of counts. The target antigen is unknown.

The sequencing here drew on CD4+ T cells from blood, cultured in vitro, taken before SARS-CoV-2 vaccination. This sequence originates from a human donor who received a COVID-19 vaccine. The rearrangement joins TRBV6-2 or TRBV6-3 to TRBJ2-2; 9 nucleotides align to TRBD2. Here the CDR3 reads CASSSLRGGANTGELFF. The CDR3 DNA is TGTGCCAGCAGTTCTTTGCGCGGGGGGGCAAACACCGGGGAGCTGTTTTTT.